These 24 T cell receptor beta chains were sequenced from one sample in a study of early T cells in non-severe SARS-CoV-2 infection. Each CDR3 protein gets one entry after TCRdb re-called the 5' RACE reads with MiXCR. The table lists about 72,000 distinct CDR3 sequences, about 9.4% of them singletons. Sample: whole blood, taken at baseline. These receptors were taken from an adult who was a healthcare worker with PCR-confirmed SARS-CoV-2 infection or an uninfected control (not recorded which).

This clonotype showed up many times. The V gene is TRBV10-3, the J gene TRBJ1-1; tentative D call: TRBD1 (6 bases). Germline V lookup: CDR1 ENHRY, CDR2 SYGVKD. V lost 3 bases, J lost 0 bases, and 14 bases lay in between. CDR3 length: 16 amino acids. The CDR3 region is CAISDSGGLMNTEAFF. DNA of the CDR3: TGTGCCATCAGTGACTCGGGGGGGCTAATGAACACTGAAGCTTTCTTT.

V usage is TRBV12-3 or TRBV12-4 and J usage is TRBJ2-3; 10 bases align to TRBD2. This CDR3 has 15 residues. V lost 7 bases to trimming and J lost 3 bases; unmatched junction nucleotides: 7. The CDR3 DNA reads TGTGCCAGCAAAGCGCCTAGCGGGGGTACAGATACGCAGTATTTT. Amino acids: CASKAPSGGTDTQYF.

This clonotype has only a few counts. The chain uses TRBV27 and TRBJ1-2, with 8 bases identical to TRBD1. V lost 3 bases and J lost 8; bases outside the gene matches: 8. Germline V gene lookup returns CDR1 MNHEY and CDR2 SMNVEV (reference sequence). This CDR3 is 14 amino acids long. In nucleotides, the CDR3 is TGTGCCAGCAGTTTTTGGACAGGGAATCCCGGCTACACCTTC. This gives the protein CASSFWTGNPGYTF.

DNA for the CDR3: TGTGCCAGTAGATCGGGACAGCTCAACGGGGAGCTGTTTTTT. The encoded protein is CASRSGQLNGELFF. The rearrangement joins TRBV19 to TRBJ2-2; 7 bases align to TRBD1. The V gene's germline CDR1 is LNHDA and CDR2 SQIVND (reference sequence). V shed 6 bases and J 7 bases; nucleotides not matched to a gene: 8. The CDR3 length is 14 residues.

This clonotype was found a few times. The chain has TRBV20-1 and TRBJ2-3; 9 nucleotides line up with TRBD1. After removal of 5 bases from V and 3 bases from J, the junction contained 6 bases not matched to a gene. The germline gives CDR1 DFQATT, CDR2 SNEGSKA (reference sequence). The length of the CDR3 is 14 residues. DNA of the CDR3: TGCAGTGCTGAAGGAGGGACAGGGACAGATACGCAGTATTTT. Its protein is CSAEGGTGTDTQYF.

This clonotype came up a few times. The chain is built from TRBV6-6 and TRBJ1-1; TRBD1 aligns across 9 bases. The length of the CDR3 is 14 residues. CDR1 and CDR2 (germline): MNHNY, SVGAGI (reference sequence). After removal of 6 bases from V and 2 bases from J, the junction contained 4 bases not matched to a gene. Here the CDR3 reads CASSLQGANTEAFF. In DNA, the CDR3 is TGTGCCAGCAGCTTACAGGGGGCTAACACTGAAGCTTTCTTT.

This chain connects TRBV5-4 to TRBJ1-4; D may be TRBD1 (5 bases). Trimming removed 4 bases at V and 2 bases at J, with 15 bases between. The V gene's germline CDR1 is SGHNT and CDR2 YYREEE (reference sequence). This CDR3 contains 16 residues. The CDR3 loop is CASSPGGGATNEKLFF. The DNA for the CDR3 is TGTGCCAGCAGCCCGGGGGGAGGGGCGACTAATGAAAAACTGTTTTTT.

This clonotype was counted at least ten times. The chain combines TRBV3-1 with TRBJ1-6, with 7 bases fitting TRBD1. CDR3 length equals 14 residues. Germline CDR1 is LGHDT and CDR2 is YNNKEL (reference sequence). The junction had 1 base not matched to a gene; V was cut back by 0 bases and J by 8 bases. The CDR3 DNA sequence: TGTGCCAGCAGCCAAGACAGGGGGTATTCACCCCTCCACTTT. Protein sequence: CASSQDRGYSPLHF.

For this clonotype: Being one base from a much bigger clone, this may be a read error. The chain links TRBV3-1 to TRBJ2-1, with D uncertain. CDR1 is LGHDT, CDR2 YNNKEL, per germline (reference sequence). The CDR3 has 13 residues. The DNA of the CDR3 is TGTGCCAGCAGCCAAGAGACGTGGAATGAGCAGTCCTTC. It specifies CASSQETWNEQSF.

Of note for this clonotype: A much larger clone differs from this one at a single base, so this may be a read error. V usage is TRBV19 and J usage is TRBJ1-1; D possibly corresponds to TRBD1 (5 bases). This CDR3 contains 13 residues. The V and J ends lost 9 bases and 2 bases respectively, with 13 bases between them. Germline CDR1 reads LNHDA; CDR2 reads SQIVND (reference sequence). Here the CDR3 reads CASQVGTNTEAFF. The CDR3 nucleotides read TGTGCCAGCCAGGTTGGGACTAACACTGAAGCTTTCTTT.

At least ten counts were recorded for this clonotype. The V gene is TRBV6-4, the J gene TRBJ2-3, with 8 positions matching TRBD2. Trimming at V came to 6 bases and at J to 5 bases, leaving 7 bases not matched to a gene. CDR3 size: 14 residues. CDR1 and CDR2 (germline): MRHNA, SNTAGT. CDR3 in DNA: TGTGCCAGCAGCCGGGAGGGGCCGGAAGATACGCAGTATTTT. This codes for CASSREGPEDTQYF.

The J gene is TRBJ2-1, the V gene TRBV3-1; 8 positions agree with TRBD2. The CDR3 sequence is 17 residues long. Germline lookup yields CDR1 LGHDT and CDR2 YNNKEL (reference sequence). With V trimmed by 4 bases and J by 2 bases, 10 bases remained unmatched. CDR3 in amino acids: CASSRREGGGPYNEQFF. The CDR3 region has the DNA TGTGCCAGCAGCCGCCGGGAGGGCGGGGGGCCCTACAATGAGCAGTTCTTC.

This clonotype was seen only a few times. The rearrangement uses TRBV7-9 and TRBJ2-3; D gene ambiguous. CDR1 is SEHNR and CDR2 is FQNEAQ in the germline V gene (reference sequence). V shed 5 bases and J shed 2 bases, with 5 bases lying between them. The length of the CDR3 is 12 residues. CDR3: CASSDLTDTQYF. CDR3 nucleotide sequence: TGTGCCAGCAGCGACCTCACAGATACGCAGTATTTT.

This rearrangement joins TRBV5-5 to TRBJ1-5; 7 bases agree with TRBD1. This CDR3 has 14 amino acids. J lost 1 base, V lost 6 bases, and 4 bases had no gene match. Germline V lookup: CDR1 SGHKS, CDR2 YYEKEE (reference sequence). CDR3 residues: CASNPTGSNQPQHF. The CDR3 DNA reads TGTGCCAGCAACCCGACAGGGAGCAATCAGCCCCAGCATTTT.

This clonotype has ten or more counts. This chain links TRBV2 with TRBJ2-2, with D possibly being TRBD2 (5 bases). The CDR3 extends over 16 amino acids. Germline V lookup: CDR1 SNHLY, CDR2 FYNNEI. V lost 5 bases and J lost 4, with 17 bases in between. The CDR3 coding sequence is TGTGCCAGCAGTCCGGTCGGGGTCGGAGGCACCGGGGAGCTGTTTTTT. It translates to CASSPVGVGGTGELFF.

This clonotype was counted a few times. The genes are TRBV12-3 or TRBV12-4 and TRBJ2-7; weak D call: TRBD2 (6 bases). CDR3 length equals 12 residues. V was clipped by 6 bases and J by 4 bases, with 10 bases between them. The CDR3 bases are TGTGCCAGCAGCCTGGGGAGGTACGAGCAGTACTTC. This sequence encodes CASSLGRYEQYF.

This clonotype was found a few times. The V and J genes are TRBV6-2 or TRBV6-3 and TRBJ1-6; D uncertain. In germline, CDR1 is MNHEY, CDR2 SVGEGT. V lost 4 bases to trimming and J lost 5 bases, with 15 bases between them. The CDR3 length is 16 residues. This CDR3 is CASSSITGVNNSPLHF. The CDR3 DNA follows: TGTGCCAGCAGTTCCATTACGGGAGTAAATAATTCACCCCTCCACTTT.

In this sample, this clonotype turned up many times. CDR3 sequence (DNA): TGTGCCAGCAGCTTAGACATCGTCCCTGCAGATACGCAGTATTTT. It is translated as CASSLDIVPADTQYF. The chain is built from TRBV7-9 and TRBJ2-3, with unresolved D. V was shortened by 1 base and J by 4 bases, with 12 bases between the two germline ends. This CDR3 region has 15 residues. Germline loops: CDR1 SEHNR, CDR2 FQNEAQ (reference sequence).

This clonotype was observed many times. The chain uses TRBV19 and TRBJ2-4; 7 bases align to TRBD1. The CDR3 consists of 16 residues. V lost 5 bases and J lost 0; bases outside the gene matches: 7. Germline V gene lookup returns CDR1 LNHDA and CDR2 SQIVND (reference sequence). The CDR3 bases are TGTGCCAGTAGTGCAGACAGGGACGTAGCCAAAAACATTCAGTACTTC. This codes for CASSADRDVAKNIQYF. The variable domain in full, completed from reference TRBV19 and TRBJ2-4, reads DGGITQSPKYLFRKEGQNVTLSCEQNLNHDAMYWYRQDPGQGLRLIYYSQIVNDFQKGDIAEGYSVSREKKESFPLTVTSAQKNPTAFYLCASSADRDVAKNIQYFGAGTRLSVL.

The gene calls are TRBV6-5 and TRBJ1-1; D ambiguous. CDR1 MNHEY and CDR2 SVGAGI come from the germline V gene. This CDR3 has 14 amino acids. The V end lost 2 bases, the J end lost 8 bases, and 15 bases lay between the germline ends. The CDR3, as DNA: TGTGCCAGCAGTTACCGCGGAGGTAGGGCCGAAGCTTTCTTT. Protein: CASSYRGGRAEAFF.

This chain joins TRBV6-6 and TRBJ1-6; 11 bases line up with TRBD1. Germline loops: CDR1 MNHNY, CDR2 SVGAGI (reference sequence). The CDR3 loop spans 17 amino acids. J gave up 9 bases and V 5 bases, and 12 bases lay outside the gene matches. The CDR3 region is CASSQTLTGTGGSPLHF. As DNA, the CDR3 is TGTGCCAGCAGTCAAACTTTAACCGGGACAGGGGGTTCACCCCTCCACTTT.

This clonotype was seen at least ten times. This rearrangement joins TRBV6-4 to TRBJ2-1, with 13 bases fitting TRBD2. Looked up from germline, CDR1 is MRHNA and CDR2 is SNTAGT. Unmatched junction bases numbered 9, after V lost 10 bases and J lost 6 bases. The CDR3 length is 15 residues. The CDR3 is CATGSGTSGVNEQFF. The CDR3 nucleotides are TGTGCCACCGGGTCCGGGACTAGCGGGGTCAATGAGCAGTTCTTC.

The chain is built from TRBV24-1 and TRBJ2-1; 9 bases are a match to TRBD1. The CDR3 is 15 amino acids. Germline CDR1 and CDR2: KGHDR and SFDVKD. Unmatched junction bases numbered 6, after V lost 3 bases and J lost 7 bases. DNA of the CDR3: TGTGCCACCAGTGATGGGACAGGGACGAGGAATGAGCAGTTCTTC. Translation: CATSDGTGTRNEQFF.

This clonotype was recorded many times. The chain couples TRBV12-3 or TRBV12-4 to TRBJ1-1; 8 positions match TRBD1. The CDR3 sequence is 14 residues long. V gave up 0 bases and J gave up 5 bases; unmatched junction bases: 2. The CDR3 protein is CASSLAGDRTEAFF. The CDR3 region has the DNA TGTGCCAGCAGTTTAGCCGGGGACAGGACTGAAGCTTTCTTT.